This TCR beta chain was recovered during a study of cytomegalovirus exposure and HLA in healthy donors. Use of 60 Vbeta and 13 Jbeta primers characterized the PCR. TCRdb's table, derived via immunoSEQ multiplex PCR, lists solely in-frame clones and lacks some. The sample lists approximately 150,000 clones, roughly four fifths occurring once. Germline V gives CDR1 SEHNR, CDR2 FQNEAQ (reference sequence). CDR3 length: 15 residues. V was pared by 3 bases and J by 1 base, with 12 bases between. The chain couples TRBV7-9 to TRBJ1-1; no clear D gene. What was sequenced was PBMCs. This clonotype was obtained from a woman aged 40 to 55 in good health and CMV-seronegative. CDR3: CASSFDVGGNTEAFF. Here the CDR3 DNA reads TGTGCCAGCAGCTTTGACGTCGGAGGGAACACTGAAGCTTTCTTT.